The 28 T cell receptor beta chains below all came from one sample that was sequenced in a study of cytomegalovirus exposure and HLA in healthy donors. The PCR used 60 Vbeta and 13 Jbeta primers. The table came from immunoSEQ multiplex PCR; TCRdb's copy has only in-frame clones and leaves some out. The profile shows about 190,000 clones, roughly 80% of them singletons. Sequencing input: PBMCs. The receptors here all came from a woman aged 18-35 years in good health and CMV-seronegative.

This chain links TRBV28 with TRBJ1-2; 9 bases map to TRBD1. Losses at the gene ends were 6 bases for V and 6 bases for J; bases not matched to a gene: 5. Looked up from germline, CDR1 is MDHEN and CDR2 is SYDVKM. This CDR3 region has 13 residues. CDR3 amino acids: CASRPTGGDGYTF. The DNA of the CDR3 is TGTGCCAGCAGGCCTACAGGGGGCGATGGCTACACCTTC.

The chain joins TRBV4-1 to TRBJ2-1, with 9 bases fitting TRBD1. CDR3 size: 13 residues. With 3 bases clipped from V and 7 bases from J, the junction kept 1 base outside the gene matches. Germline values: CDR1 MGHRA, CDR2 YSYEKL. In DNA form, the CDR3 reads TGCGCCAGCAGCCAGGGGACAGGGAATGAGCAGTTCTTC. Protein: CASSQGTGNEQFF.

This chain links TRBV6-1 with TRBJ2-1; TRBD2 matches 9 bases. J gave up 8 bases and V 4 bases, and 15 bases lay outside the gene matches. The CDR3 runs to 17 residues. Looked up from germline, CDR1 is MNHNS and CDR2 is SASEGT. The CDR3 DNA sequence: TGTGCCAGCAGTGGGTGGGGACTAAGCGGGGGGAGGGATGAGCAGTTCTTC. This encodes CASSGWGLSGGRDEQFF.

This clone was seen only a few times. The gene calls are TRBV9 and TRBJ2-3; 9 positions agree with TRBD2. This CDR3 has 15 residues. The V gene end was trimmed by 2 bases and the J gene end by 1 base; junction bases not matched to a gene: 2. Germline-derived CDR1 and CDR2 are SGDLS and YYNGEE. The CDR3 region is CASSVGGGGTDTQYF. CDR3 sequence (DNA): TGTGCCAGCAGCGTCGGCGGGGGGGGCACAGATACGCAGTATTTT.

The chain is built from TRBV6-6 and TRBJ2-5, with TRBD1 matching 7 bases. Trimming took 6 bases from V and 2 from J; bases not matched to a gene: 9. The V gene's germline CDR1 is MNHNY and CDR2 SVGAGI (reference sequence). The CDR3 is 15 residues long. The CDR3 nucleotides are TGTGCCAGCAGGAATGGACAGGTTAGGCAAGAGACCCAGTACTTC. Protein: CASRNGQVRQETQYF.

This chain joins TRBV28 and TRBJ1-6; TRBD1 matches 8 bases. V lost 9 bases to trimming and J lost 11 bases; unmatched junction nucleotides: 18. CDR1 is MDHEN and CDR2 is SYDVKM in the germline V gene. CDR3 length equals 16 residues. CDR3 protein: CASTVPGTGFLAPLHF. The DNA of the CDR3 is TGTGCCAGTACAGTCCCGGGGACAGGCTTCCTTGCACCCCTCCACTTT. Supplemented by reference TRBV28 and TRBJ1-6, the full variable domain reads DVKVTQSSRYLVKRTGEKVFLECVQDMDHENMFWYRQDPGLGLRLIYFSYDVKMKEKGDIPEGYSVSREKKERFSLILESASTNQTSMYLCASTVPGTGFLAPLHFGNGTRLTVT.

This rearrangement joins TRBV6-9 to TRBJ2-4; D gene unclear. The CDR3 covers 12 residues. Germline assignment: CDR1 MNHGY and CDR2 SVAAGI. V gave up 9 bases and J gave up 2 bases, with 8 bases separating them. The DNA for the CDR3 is TGTGCCAGTATGGGCCCCAAAAACATTCAGTACTTC. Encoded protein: CASMGPKNIQYF.

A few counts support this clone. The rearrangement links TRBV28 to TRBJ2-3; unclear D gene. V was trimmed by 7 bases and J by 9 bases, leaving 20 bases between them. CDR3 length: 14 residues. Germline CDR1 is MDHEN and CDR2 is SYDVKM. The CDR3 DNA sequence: TGTGCCAGCAATTCTTACGCGCGCGCTCTGACGCAGTATTTT. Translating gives CASNSYARALTQYF.

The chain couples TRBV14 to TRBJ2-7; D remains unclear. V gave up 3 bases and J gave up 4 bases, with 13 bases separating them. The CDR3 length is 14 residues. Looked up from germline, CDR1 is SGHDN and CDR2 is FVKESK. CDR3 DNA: TGTGCCAGCAGCCATCCTGTGGGCAGGTACGAGCAGTACTTC. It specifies CASSHPVGRYEQYF.

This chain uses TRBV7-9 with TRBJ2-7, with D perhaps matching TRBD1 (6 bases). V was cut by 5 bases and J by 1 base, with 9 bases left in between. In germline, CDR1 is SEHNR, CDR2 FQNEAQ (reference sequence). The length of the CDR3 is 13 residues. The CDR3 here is CASSNQGSYEQYF. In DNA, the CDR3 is TGTGCCAGCAGCAATCAGGGGTCCTACGAGCAGTACTTC.

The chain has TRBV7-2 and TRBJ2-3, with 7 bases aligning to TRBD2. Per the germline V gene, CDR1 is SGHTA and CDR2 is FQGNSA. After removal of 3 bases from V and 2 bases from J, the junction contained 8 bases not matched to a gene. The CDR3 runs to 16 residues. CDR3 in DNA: TGTGCCAGCAGCTTGACTAGCAGCCTCCCCACAGATACGCAGTATTTT. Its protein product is CASSLTSSLPTDTQYF.

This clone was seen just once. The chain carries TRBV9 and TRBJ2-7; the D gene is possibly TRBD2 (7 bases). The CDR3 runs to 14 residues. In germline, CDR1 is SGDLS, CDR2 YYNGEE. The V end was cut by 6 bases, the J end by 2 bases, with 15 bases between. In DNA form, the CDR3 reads TGTGCCAGCAACCGGGGGGCAGGAGCCTACGAGCAGTACTTC. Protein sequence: CASNRGAGAYEQYF.

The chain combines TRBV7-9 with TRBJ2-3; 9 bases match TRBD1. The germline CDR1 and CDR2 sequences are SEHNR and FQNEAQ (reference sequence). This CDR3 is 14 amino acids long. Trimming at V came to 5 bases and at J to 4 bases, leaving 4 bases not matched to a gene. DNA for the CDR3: TGTGCCAGCAGCGACAGGGGGATGCCAGATACGCAGTATTTT. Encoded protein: CASSDRGMPDTQYF. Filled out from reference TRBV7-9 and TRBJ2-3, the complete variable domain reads DTGVSQNPRHKITKRGQNVTFRCDPISEHNRLYWYRQTLGQGPEFLTYFQNEAQLEKSRLLSDRFSAERPKGSFSTLEIQRTEQGDSAMYLCASSDRGMPDTQYFGPGTRLTVL.

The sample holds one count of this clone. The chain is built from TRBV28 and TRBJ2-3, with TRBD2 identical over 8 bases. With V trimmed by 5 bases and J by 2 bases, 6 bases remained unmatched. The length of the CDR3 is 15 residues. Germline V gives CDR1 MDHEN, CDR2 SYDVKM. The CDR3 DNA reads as TGTGCCAGCAGTACCCCGGGGGGGAACACAGATACGCAGTATTTT. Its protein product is CASSTPGGNTDTQYF.

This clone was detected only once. CDR3 amino acids: CASSDPGGVRSYEQYF. For the CDR3, the DNA is TGCGCCAGCAGTGATCCTGGCGGGGTTAGGTCCTACGAGCAGTACTTC. The chain is built from TRBV10-2 and TRBJ2-7, with a tentative D call TRBD2 (6 bases). This CDR3 is 16 amino acids long. Trimming removed 3 bases at V and 1 base at J, with 16 bases between. CDR1 and CDR2 (germline): WSHSY, SAAADI.

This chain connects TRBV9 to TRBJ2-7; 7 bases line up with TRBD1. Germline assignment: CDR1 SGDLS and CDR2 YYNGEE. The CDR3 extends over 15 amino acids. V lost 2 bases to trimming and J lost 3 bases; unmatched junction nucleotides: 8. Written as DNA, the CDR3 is TGTGCCAGCAGCGTTGGGACAGAGTGGGGCTACGAGCAGTACTTC. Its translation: CASSVGTEWGYEQYF.

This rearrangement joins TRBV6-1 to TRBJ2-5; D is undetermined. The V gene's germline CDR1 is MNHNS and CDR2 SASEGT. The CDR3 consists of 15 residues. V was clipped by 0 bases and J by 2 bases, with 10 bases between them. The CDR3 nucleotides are TGTGCCAGCAGTGAAGCGTTTGGCGGTCAAGAGACCCAGTACTTC. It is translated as CASSEAFGGQETQYF.

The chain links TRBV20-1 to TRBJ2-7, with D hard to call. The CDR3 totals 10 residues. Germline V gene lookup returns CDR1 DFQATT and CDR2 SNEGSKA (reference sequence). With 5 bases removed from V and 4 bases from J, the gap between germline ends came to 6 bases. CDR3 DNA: TGCAGTGCTCAGAATTACGAGCAGTACTTC. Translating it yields CSAQNYEQYF.

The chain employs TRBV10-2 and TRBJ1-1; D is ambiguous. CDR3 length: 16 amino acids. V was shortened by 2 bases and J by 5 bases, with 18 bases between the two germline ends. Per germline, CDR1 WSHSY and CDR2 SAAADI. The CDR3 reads CASSEPDLVSGTEAFF. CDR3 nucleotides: TGCGCCAGCAGTGAGCCAGACCTCGTATCGGGTACTGAAGCTTTCTTT.

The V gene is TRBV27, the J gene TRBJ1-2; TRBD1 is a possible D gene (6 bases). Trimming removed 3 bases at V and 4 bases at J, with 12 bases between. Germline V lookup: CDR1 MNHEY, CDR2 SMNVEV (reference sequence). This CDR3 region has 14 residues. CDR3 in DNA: TGTGCCAGCAGTTTGGGCCCAGGGGCCTATGGCTACACCTTC. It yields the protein CASSLGPGAYGYTF.

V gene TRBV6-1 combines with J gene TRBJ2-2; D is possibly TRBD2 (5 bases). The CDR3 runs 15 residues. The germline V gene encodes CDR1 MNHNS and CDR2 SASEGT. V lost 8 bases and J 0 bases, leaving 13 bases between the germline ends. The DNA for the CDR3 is TGTGCCAGCCAGGAGGACCTTGCGAACACCGGGGAGCTGTTTTTT. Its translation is CASQEDLANTGELFF.

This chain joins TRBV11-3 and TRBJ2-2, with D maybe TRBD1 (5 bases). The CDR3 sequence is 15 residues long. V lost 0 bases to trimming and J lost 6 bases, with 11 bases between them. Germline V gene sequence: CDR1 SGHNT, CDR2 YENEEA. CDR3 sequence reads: CASSLDGAGPGELFF. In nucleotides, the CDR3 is TGTGCCAGCAGCTTAGATGGTGCAGGGCCCGGGGAGCTGTTTTTT.

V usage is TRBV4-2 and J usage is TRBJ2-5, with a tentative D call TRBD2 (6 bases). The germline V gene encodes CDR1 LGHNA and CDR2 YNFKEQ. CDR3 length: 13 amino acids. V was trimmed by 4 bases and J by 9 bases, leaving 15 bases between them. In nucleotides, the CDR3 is TGTGCCAGCAGCCGAATGGACGGCGGGGCCCAGTACTTC. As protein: CASSRMDGGAQYF.

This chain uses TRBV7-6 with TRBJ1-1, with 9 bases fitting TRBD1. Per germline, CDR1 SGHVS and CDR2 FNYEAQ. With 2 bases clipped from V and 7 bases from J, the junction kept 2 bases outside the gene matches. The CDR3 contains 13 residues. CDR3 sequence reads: CASSLRTGVEAFF. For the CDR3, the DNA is TGTGCCAGCAGCTTACGGACAGGGGTTGAAGCTTTCTTT.

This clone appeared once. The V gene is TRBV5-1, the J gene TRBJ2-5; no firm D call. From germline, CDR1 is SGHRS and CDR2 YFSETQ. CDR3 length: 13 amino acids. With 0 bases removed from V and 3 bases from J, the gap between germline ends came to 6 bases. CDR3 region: CASSLEPEETQYF. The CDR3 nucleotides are TGCGCCAGCAGCTTGGAACCAGAAGAGACCCAGTACTTC. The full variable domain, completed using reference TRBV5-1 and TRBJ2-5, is KAGVTQTPRYLIKTRGQQVTLSCSPISGHRSVSWYQQTPGQGLQFLFEYFSETQRNKGNFPGRFSGRQFSNSRSEMNVSTLELGDSALYLCASSLEPEETQYFGPGTRLLVL.

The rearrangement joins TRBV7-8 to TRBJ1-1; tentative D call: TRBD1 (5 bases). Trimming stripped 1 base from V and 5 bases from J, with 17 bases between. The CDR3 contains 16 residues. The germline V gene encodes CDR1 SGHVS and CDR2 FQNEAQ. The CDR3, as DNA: TGTGCCAGCAGCTTAGTAGCGAGGGACTTAGAGACTGAAGCTTTCTTT. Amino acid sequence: CASSLVARDLETEAFF.

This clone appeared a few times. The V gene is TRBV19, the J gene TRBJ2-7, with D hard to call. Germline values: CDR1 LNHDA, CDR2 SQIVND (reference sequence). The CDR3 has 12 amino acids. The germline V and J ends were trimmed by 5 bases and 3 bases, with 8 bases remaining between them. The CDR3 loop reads CASSFDFYEQYF. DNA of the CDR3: TGTGCCAGTAGTTTCGACTTCTACGAGCAGTACTTC. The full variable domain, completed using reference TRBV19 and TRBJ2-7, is DGGITQSPKYLFRKEGQNVTLSCEQNLNHDAMYWYRQDPGQGLRLIYYSQIVNDFQKGDIAEGYSVSREKKESFPLTVTSAQKNPTAFYLCASSFDFYEQYFGPGTRLTVT.

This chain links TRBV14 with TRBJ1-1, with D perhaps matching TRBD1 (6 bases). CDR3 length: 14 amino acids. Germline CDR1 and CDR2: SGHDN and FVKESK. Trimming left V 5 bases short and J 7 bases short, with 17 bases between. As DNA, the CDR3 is TGTGCCAGCAGCATAGACAGGTCGGGCGGTGAAGCTTTCTTT. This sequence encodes CASSIDRSGGEAFF.